This TCR beta chain was observed in a study of blood T cells in healthy people across ages. On the study more broadly: Researchers report that template switching captured about one barcoded beta molecule per two T cells.

Through a sample-barcoded 5' primer and a J-beta primer mix, a second PCR was run for roughly 6 to 11 cycles. Each cDNA molecule, via a template-switch adaptor with 12 random nucleotides, was tagged. In TCRdb, the 5' RACE reads were re-called with MiXCR into one record per CDR3 protein. The sample consists of some 1.5 million distinct CDR3 sequences, over 25% of them appearing once. CDR1 is SEHNR, CDR2 FQNEAQ, per germline (reference sequence). Trimming removed 8 bases from V and 13 bases from J, with 26 bases in between. This CDR3 comprises 14 residues. The TCR comes from a woman in her twenties or thirties in good health. The sample comprised blood. The chain uses TRBV7-9 and TRBJ2-5, with unresolved D. The CDR3 DNA follows: TGTGCCAGCGCCCCAAGGACCTCACCGTACGAGCGGTACTTC. This gives the protein CASAPRTSPYERYF. The full variable domain, its missing parts supplied by reference TRBV7-9 and TRBJ2-5, is DTGVSQNPRHKITKRGQNVTFRCDPISEHNRLYWYRQTLGQGPEFLTYFQNEAQLEKSRLLSDRFSAERPKGSFSTLEIQRTEQGDSAMYLCASAPRTSPYERYFGPGTRLLVL.